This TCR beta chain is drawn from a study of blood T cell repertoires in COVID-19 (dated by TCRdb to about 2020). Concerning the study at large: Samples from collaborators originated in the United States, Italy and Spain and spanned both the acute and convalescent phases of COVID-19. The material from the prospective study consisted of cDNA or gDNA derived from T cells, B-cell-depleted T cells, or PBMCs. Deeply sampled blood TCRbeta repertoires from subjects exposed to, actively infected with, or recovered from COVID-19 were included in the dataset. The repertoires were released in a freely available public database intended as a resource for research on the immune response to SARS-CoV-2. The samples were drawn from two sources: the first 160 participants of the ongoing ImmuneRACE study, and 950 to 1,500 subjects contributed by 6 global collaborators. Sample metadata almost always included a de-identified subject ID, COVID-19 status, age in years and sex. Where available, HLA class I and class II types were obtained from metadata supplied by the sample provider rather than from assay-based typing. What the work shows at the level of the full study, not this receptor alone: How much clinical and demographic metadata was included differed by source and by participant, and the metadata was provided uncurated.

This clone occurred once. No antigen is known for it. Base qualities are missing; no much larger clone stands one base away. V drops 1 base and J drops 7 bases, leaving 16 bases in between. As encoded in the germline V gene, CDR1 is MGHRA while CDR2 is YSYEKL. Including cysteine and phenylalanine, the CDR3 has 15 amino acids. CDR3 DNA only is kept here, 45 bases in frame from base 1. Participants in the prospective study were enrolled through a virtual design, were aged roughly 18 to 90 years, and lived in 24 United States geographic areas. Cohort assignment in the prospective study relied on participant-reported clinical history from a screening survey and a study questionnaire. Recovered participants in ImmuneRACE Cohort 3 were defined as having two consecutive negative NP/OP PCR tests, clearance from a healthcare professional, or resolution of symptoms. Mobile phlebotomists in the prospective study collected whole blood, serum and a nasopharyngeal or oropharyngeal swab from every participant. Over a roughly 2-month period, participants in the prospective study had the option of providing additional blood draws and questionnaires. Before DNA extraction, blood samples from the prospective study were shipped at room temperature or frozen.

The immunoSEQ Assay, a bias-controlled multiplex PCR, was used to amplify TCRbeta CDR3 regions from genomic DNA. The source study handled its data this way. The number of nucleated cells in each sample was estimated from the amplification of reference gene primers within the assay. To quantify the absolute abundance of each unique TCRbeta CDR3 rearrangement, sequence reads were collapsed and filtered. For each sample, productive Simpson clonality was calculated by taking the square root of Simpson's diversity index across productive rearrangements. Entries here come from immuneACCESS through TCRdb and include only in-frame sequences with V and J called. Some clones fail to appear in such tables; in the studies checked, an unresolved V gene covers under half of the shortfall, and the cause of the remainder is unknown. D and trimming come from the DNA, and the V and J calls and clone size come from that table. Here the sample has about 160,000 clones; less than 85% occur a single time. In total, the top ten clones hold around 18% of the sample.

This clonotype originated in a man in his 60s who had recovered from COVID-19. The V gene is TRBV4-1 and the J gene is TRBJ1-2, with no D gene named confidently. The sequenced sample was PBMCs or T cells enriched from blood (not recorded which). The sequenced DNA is TGCGCCAGCAGCCAAGTAATTGAGACACCGGCTGGCTACACCTTC. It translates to CASSQVIETPAGYTF.